The present T cell receptor (beta chain) was sequenced within a study of spatial heterogeneity in lung cancer. About the research overall: Raw-read counts averaged over ten per unique TCR and UMI combination.

Time point: sample taken at primary tumor resection. Whole RNA came from tumor, nontumor lung or frozen PBMC and was sequenced without being sorted. The cohort: under 80 early-stage, untreated non-small cell lung cancer patients. TCR cDNA molecules each carried a unique molecular identifier. TCRdb ran MiXCR on the 5' RACE reads and lists one entry per CDR3 protein. This table holds some 13,000 distinct CDR3 sequences, over 11% found once. By share of the sample, this clonotype is medium-sized. Its antigen remains unidentified. Germline loops: CDR1 LGHNA, CDR2 YNFKEQ. V was cut by 0 bases and J by 3 bases, with 9 bases left in between. This CDR3 has 14 amino acids. General study results and limits: At resection, ubiquitous expanded tumor TCRs appeared in blood more than at follow-up.

The receptor's source is a female donor with early-stage non-small cell lung cancer. The rearrangement links TRBV4-2 to TRBJ2-7; TRBD1 is a possible D gene (6 bases). The specimen was PBMCs, collected at surgery. In DNA, the CDR3 is TGTGCCAGCAGCCAAGACCGACAGGTCTACGAGCAGTACTTC. This codes for CASSQDRQVYEQYF.